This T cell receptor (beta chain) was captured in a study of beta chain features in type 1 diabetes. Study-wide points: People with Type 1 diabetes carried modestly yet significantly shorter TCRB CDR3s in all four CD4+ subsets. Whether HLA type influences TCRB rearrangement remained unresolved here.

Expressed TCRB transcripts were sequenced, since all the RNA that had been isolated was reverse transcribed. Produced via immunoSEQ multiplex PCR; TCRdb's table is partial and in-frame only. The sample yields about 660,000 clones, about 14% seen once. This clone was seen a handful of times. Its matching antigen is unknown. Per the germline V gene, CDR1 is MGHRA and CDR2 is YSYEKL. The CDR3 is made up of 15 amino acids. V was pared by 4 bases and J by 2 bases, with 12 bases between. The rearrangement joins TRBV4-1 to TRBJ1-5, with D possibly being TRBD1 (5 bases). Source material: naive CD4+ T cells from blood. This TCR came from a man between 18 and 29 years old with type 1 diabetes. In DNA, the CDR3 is TGCGCCAGCAGCCCCCTCGGGACGGGCAATCAGCCCCAGCATTTT. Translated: CASSPLGTGNQPQHF.